This T cell receptor (beta chain) was observed in a study of metastatic and nonmetastatic thyroid tumors. Study-wide background: The study looked at repertoires side by side in blood and in tumor or nodule tissue from malignant and benign thyroid patients.

Germline assignment: CDR1 WNHNN and CDR2 SYGVQD (reference sequence). The CDR3 runs 13 residues. As for this clone: At one end the junction does not follow the germline gene, possibly because of a read error.

None of the patients had undergone any treatment ahead of thyroid surgery. TCRdb reprocessed the PCR reads using MiXCR. The table lists about 11,000 clones, 25% to 35% of them singletons, with under 12% in the top ten. The TCR comes from a male donor with papillary thyroid cancer or a benign thyroid nodule (not recorded which). Some clones in this sample may be carry-over from other donors' samples. Material for sequencing was tumor tissue. The genes are TRBV10-1 and TRBJ2-1; D may be TRBD1 (5 bases). CDR3 bases: TGCGCCACCCAGGGTGTGGGATACAATGATCAGTTCTTC. Translating it yields CATQGVGYNDQFF.